This TCR beta chain originates from a study of CD8 T cell repertoires and HIV-1 epitope variants. As for the study in general: Twenty-five autologous and known Gag and Nef epitope variant peptides each stimulated T cells separately. Separate from the cultures, 1M uncultured T cells served as baseline. Study-wide points: Of about 10 antigen-specific beta clonotypes, more than five appeared to cross-react with escape variants.

On this clone itself: Its antigen is unidentified.

TCRdb's table, derived via immunoSEQ multiplex PCR, lists solely in-frame clones and lacks some. This table holds more than 5,500 clones, 60% to 75% found once. The CDR3 covers 13 residues. The trim removed 3 bases at V and 5 bases at J, leaving 1 base unmatched. Germline CDR1 is MNHEY and CDR2 is SMNVEV (reference sequence). The chain links TRBV27 to TRBJ1-1; 9 bases align to TRBD1. Sequenced: cultured CD8+ T cells derived from PBMCs. This clonotype was sampled from a male donor with HIV. CDR3 DNA: TGTGCCAGCAGTTTTGGGACAGGGACTGAAGCTTTCTTT. As protein: CASSFGTGTEAFF.